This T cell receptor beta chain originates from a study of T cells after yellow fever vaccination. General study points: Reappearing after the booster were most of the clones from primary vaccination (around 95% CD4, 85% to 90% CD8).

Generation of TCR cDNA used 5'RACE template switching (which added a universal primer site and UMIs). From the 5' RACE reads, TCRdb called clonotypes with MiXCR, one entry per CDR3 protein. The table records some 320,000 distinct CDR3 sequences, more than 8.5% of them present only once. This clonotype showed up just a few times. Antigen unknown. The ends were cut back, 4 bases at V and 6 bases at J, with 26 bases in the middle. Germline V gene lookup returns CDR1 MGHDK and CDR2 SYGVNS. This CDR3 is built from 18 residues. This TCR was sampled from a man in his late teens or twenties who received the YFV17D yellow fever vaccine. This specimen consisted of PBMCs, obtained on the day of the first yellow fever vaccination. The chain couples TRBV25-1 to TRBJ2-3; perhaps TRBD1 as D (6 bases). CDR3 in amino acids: CASSGLGQPGPSKDTQYF. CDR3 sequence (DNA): TGTGCCAGCAGTGGACTGGGACAACCGGGACCATCTAAGGATACGCAGTATTTT.